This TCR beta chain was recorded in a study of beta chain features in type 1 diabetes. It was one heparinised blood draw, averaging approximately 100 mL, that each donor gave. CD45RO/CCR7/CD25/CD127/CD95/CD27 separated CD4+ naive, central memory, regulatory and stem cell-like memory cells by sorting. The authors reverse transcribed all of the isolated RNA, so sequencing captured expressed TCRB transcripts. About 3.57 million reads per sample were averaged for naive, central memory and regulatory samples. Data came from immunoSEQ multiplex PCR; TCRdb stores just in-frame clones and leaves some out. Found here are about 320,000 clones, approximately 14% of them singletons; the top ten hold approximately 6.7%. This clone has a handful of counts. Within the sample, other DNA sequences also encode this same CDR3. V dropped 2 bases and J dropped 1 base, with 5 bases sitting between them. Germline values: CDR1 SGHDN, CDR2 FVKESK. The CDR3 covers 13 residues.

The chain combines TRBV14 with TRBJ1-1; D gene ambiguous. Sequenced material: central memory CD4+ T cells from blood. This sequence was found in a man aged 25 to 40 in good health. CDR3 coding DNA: TGTGCCAGCAGCCAACTTCAGAACACTGAAGCTTTCTTT. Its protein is CASSQLQNTEAFF.